The source of this T cell receptor beta chain is a study of T-cell reconstitution after alpha-beta-depleted transplantation in children. Regarding the study as a whole: Several hundred rapidly expanded clones from non-depleted graft cells reportedly supplied alpha-beta T cells about two months post-transplant.

Unique molecular identifiers were used to barcode this TCRbeta library. TCRdb recomputed calls from the PCR reads with MiXCR, one row per CDR3 protein. Of hundreds of thousands of distinct CDR3 sequences listed, approximately 13% are singletons. In its sample, this clonotype was seen many times. What it binds is unknown. The sequencing used PBMCs, mostly from graft donor cells, collected 360 days after TCRalphabeta/CD19-depleted stem cell transplant. This sequence originates from a male patient under 18 who had a stem cell transplant for acute myeloid leukemia, so the T cells may come from the graft donor.

The CDR3: CSARGLDTDTQYF. For the CDR3, the DNA is TGCAGTGCTAGGGGCTTAGACACAGATACGCAGTATTTT. The J gene is TRBJ2-3, the V gene TRBV20-1; D is undetermined. Germline CDR1 reads DFQATT; CDR2 reads SNEGSKA (reference sequence). The CDR3 covers 13 residues. Trimming pared 3 bases from V and 2 bases from J, leaving 9 bases between.